The clone carrying this T cell receptor (beta chain) was observed a handful of times. One entry per CDR3 protein results from TCRdb running MiXCR on the 5' RACE reads. This sample yields around 370,000 distinct CDR3 sequences, of which roughly 21% are seen a single time; 12% belongs to the top ten. The data derive from a study of T-cell memory formation after mild COVID-19. In the study overall: Largely, TCR clusters stayed within a single donor.

The CDR3 is made up of 15 amino acids. V lost 2 bases to trimming and J lost 5 bases, with 14 bases between them. Germline assignment: CDR1 LGHDT and CDR2 YNNKEL (reference sequence). The chain combines TRBV3-1 with TRBJ2-3, with D unclear. The sample taken for sequencing was PBMCs or a T cell subset sorted from them (not recorded which). This clonotype was sampled from an adult woman who had mild COVID-19 (a few samples of this study predate the infection). Cell type and time point are not known. Here the CDR3 DNA reads TGTGCCAGCAGCCAATCTTCGGGCTTGGGAGATACGCAGTATTTT. Translating gives CASSQSSGLGDTQYF.